This is a list of T cell receptor beta chains from one sample in a study of blood T cells in healthy people across ages. A single record per CDR3 protein comes from TCRdb applying MiXCR to the 5' RACE reads. The top ten clones hold 10% of a sample with about 840,000 distinct CDR3 sequences, 29% of them seen once. The sample was also linked to a second study, of T cells of mothers and their children.

The sample was blood. The receptors were sampled from a middle-aged woman in good health. Both conserved end residues are trimmed from each CDR3. D genes are given only for firm matches.

j_gene,d_gene,v_gene,CDR3aa
TRBJ2-2,.,TRBV30,VWSDVSQHTGERF
TRBJ2-2,.,TRBV6-1,ACSHREDGELF
TRBJ1-6,.,TRBV7-9,ASSPPRLESPLH
TRBJ1-5,.,TRBV19,ASSIGFLRQPQH
TRBJ2-7,.,TRBV3-1,ASSPGSGAPYEQY
TRBJ1-2,.,TRBV28,ASSLRATGTGYT
TRBJ1-2,.,TRBV5-1,ASSLSFVEGYGYT
.,TRBD1,TRBV12-3/TRBV12-4,ASSEAGTGIEQY
TRBJ2-3,TRBD2,TRBV5-5,ASSLLAGGRTDTQY
TRBJ1-1,.,TRBV6-6,ASSTARESTEAF
TRBJ1-1,.,TRBV28,ASSLAYEAF
TRBJ2-3,.,TRBV7-9,ASVRTDTQY
TRBJ1-4,.,TRBV19,ASTSGEYNEKLF
TRBJ2-7,TRBD2,TRBV20-1,SARDLSGAGYEQY
TRBJ2-5,TRBD2,TRBV3-1,ASSLSGLAEETQY
TRBJ2-7,TRBD1,TRBV20-1,SARPTGGKREQY
TRBJ2-6,.,TRBV6-2/TRBV6-3,ASSFDEAGANVLT
TRBJ1-1,TRBD1,TRBV5-1,ASSLLTGGGAEAF
TRBJ2-1,TRBD2,TRBV29-1,SVGGGPSGSSYNEQF
TRBJ2-5,.,TRBV19,ASSSTYQETQY
TRBJ1-4,.,TRBV27,ASSLWGFGEKLF
TRBJ2-1,TRBD1,TRBV12-3/TRBV12-4,ASKEDRQNNEQF
TRBJ2-2,.,TRBV29-1,SVRKNTGELF
TRBJ1-5,TRBD1,TRBV20-1,SARNIDRDQPQH